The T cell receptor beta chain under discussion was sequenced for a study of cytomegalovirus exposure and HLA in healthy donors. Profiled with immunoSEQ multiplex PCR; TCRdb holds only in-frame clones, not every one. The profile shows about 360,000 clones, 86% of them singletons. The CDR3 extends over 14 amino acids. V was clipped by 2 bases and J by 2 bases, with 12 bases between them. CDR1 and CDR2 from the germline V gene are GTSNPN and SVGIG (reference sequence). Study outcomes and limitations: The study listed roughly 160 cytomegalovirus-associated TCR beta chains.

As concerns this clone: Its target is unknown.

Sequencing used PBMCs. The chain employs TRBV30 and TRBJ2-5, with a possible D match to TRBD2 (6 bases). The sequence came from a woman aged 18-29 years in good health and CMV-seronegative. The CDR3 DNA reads TGTGCCTGGAGTCCGACTAGTACTCAAGAGACCCAGTACTTC. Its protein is CAWSPTSTQETQYF.